Included here is one T cell receptor beta chain sequence, with context. The antigen remains undetermined. The record originates from a study of Ad26.COV2.S vaccination and SARS-CoV-2 variants. Overall study context: Ad26.COV2.S arm of COV1001 included the donor.

Indicated treatment: 15 to 20 received Ad26.COV2.S at low or high dose, single or two shots; several received placebo; per-sample allocation not given. The investigators took samples on day 63 after the first vaccine or placebo injection. The donor's status was that of an adult aged 18-55 years in Boston. Assay used: immunoSEQ multiplex PCR; TCRdb lists only in-frame clones, some missing. The data show around 320,000 clones, around 87% seen once. V dropped 1 base and J dropped 9 bases, with 10 bases sitting between them. CDR3 length: 14 residues. From germline, CDR1 is SEHNR and CDR2 FQNEAQ (reference sequence). Study-wide points: Similar non-spike TCR breadth was seen in vaccine and placebo recipients.

Sequencing was performed on peripheral blood, taken in a trial of Ad26.COV2.S vaccine versus placebo. This chain links TRBV7-9 with TRBJ1-6; D remains ambiguous. The clonotype comes from a person between 18 and 60 years old who received the Ad26.COV2.S COVID-19 vaccine or a placebo. CDR3 in amino acids: CASSLGGLSSPLHF. In nucleotides, the CDR3 is TGTGCCAGCAGCTTAGGGGGTTTGAGTTCACCCCTCCACTTT.